Only a few counts were recorded for the clone carrying this T cell receptor (beta chain). Its antigen is not known. Time point specified: week 35, safety follow-up. Every single dose of the vaccine, 300 ug of mutant IDH1 20-mer peptide, came with topical imiquimod. These data are taken from a study of a mutant IDH1 vaccine in newly diagnosed glioma. Study-wide background: Receipt of radiotherapy, temozolomide, or both preceded the study, and most received both. V12 occurred at week 35 and V13 at week 47.

Clones were sequenced by immunoSEQ multiplex PCR, and TCRdb holds only the in-frame ones, with some missing. The profile shows around 44,000 clones, roughly 84% of them singletons. The CDR3 runs to 13 residues. V was clipped by 7 bases and J by 2 bases, with 11 bases between them. Germline V lookup: CDR1 SNHLY, CDR2 FYNNEI. The receptor's source is a man in his forties with glioma. Source: PBMCs, taken from a glioma patient whose treatment included an IDH1 peptide vaccine. This rearrangement joins TRBV2 to TRBJ2-5; tentative D call: TRBD1 (5 bases). CDR3 region: CASIERGQETQYF. DNA for the CDR3: TGTGCCAGCATCGAAAGGGGTCAAGAGACCCAGTACTTC.